Shown below are 20 T cell receptor beta chains from a single sample sequenced in a study of T cell responses to AZD1222 COVID-19 vaccine. The repertoire was sequenced with immunoSEQ multiplex PCR; TCRdb's copy has only in-frame clones and lacks some. The sample yields under 150,000 clones, more than 85% seen once. The source was peripheral blood, collected on day 0 of AZD1222 vaccination. These receptors all stem from an adult in good health.

The chain uses TRBV6-5 and TRBJ2-3, with D tentatively TRBD1 or TRBD2 (5 bases each). V lost 8 bases, J lost 2 bases, and 14 bases lay in between. The CDR3 is 14 amino acids. The germline gives CDR1 MNHEY, CDR2 SVGAGI. The CDR3 DNA is TGTGCCAGCGGACTCACGGGGCCCACAGATACGCAGTATTTT. Encoded protein: CASGLTGPTDTQYF.

The chain links TRBV30 to TRBJ1-1; possible D gene TRBD1, 5 bases. Germline CDR1 reads GTSNPN; CDR2 reads SVGIG (reference sequence). This CDR3 comprises 19 residues. V was cut by 1 base and J by 4 bases, with 28 bases left in between. CDR3 sequence reads: CAWSEPRSPWNSGTTEAFF. DNA for the CDR3: TGTGCCTGGAGTGAGCCCCGATCCCCCTGGAACAGTGGGACCACTGAAGCTTTCTTT.

The rearrangement links TRBV6-5 to TRBJ1-2, with D tentatively TRBD1 (5 bases). V lost 7 bases, J lost 2 bases, and 8 bases lay in between. The germline gives CDR1 MNHEY, CDR2 SVGAGI. The length of the CDR3 is 12 residues. The CDR3 spells CASTDRNYGYTF. The DNA of the CDR3 is TGTGCCAGCACCGACAGAAACTATGGCTACACCTTC.

The chain uses TRBV6-5 and TRBJ1-2; D possibly corresponds to TRBD1 (6 bases). V shed 2 bases and J shed 7 bases, with 14 bases lying between them. The V gene's germline CDR1 is MNHEY and CDR2 SVGAGI. The CDR3 is made up of 14 amino acids. CDR3 nucleotides: TGTGCCAGCAGTTACCGGGGGGGCGCGGGTGGCTACACCTTC. The encoded protein is CASSYRGGAGGYTF.

V usage is TRBV28 and J usage is TRBJ2-3; the D call may be TRBD1 or TRBD2 (5 bases each). The CDR3 covers 16 residues. The germline V and J ends were trimmed by 6 bases and 0 bases, with 16 bases remaining between them. Germline values: CDR1 MDHEN, CDR2 SYDVKM. The CDR3 nucleotides read TGTGCCAGCAGGGGACGTTCGGTTGGGAGCACAGATACGCAGTATTTT. This sequence encodes CASRGRSVGSTDTQYF.

The chain carries TRBV3-1 (or the pseudogene TRBV3-2) and TRBJ1-5, with TRBD1 as a possible D gene (6 bases). With 3 bases removed from V and 3 bases from J, the gap between germline ends came to 12 bases. There are 15 residues in the CDR3. Germline CDR1 and CDR2: LGHDT and YNNKEL (reference sequence). The CDR3 loop reads CASSHRGQFNQPQHF. CDR3 DNA sequence: TGTGCCAGCAGCCATCGCGGACAGTTCAATCAGCCCCAGCATTTT.

The J gene is TRBJ2-2, the V gene TRBV19; 10 bases line up with TRBD1. Germline CDR1 and CDR2: LNHDA and SQIVND (reference sequence). V lost 7 bases, J lost 5 bases, and 10 bases stayed unmatched. The CDR3 runs to 16 residues. The DNA of the CDR3 is TGTGCCAGTACCATGACAGGGGGCTTGAAGACCGGGGAGCTGTTTTTT. The encoded protein is CASTMTGGLKTGELFF.

This clone has a handful of counts. V usage is TRBV25-1 and J usage is TRBJ1-2; D possibly corresponds to TRBD1 (5 bases). Germline CDR1 and CDR2: MGHDK and SYGVNS. The CDR3 spans 12 residues. V was cut by 2 bases and J by 8 bases, with 9 bases left in between. CDR3 amino acids: CASSEPGHGYTF. DNA for the CDR3: TGTGCCAGCAGTGAACCGGGGCACGGCTACACCTTC.

V usage is TRBV2 and J usage is TRBJ2-7; D unclear. V was trimmed by 2 bases and J by 0 bases, leaving 11 bases between them. The length of the CDR3 is 15 residues. The germline gives CDR1 SNHLY, CDR2 FYNNEI. CDR3 in amino acids: CASSELVFSSYEQYF. Written as DNA, the CDR3 is TGTGCCAGCAGTGAATTGGTCTTCAGCTCCTACGAGCAGTACTTC.

J is TRBJ2-3 and V is TRBV7-9; 12 bases fit TRBD2. The CDR3 covers 16 residues. V lost 5 bases to trimming and J lost 2 bases; unmatched junction nucleotides: 5. Germline-derived CDR1 and CDR2 are SEHNR and FQNEAQ (reference sequence). CDR3 loop: CASSLTSGGSTDTQYF. In DNA form, the CDR3 reads TGTGCCAGCAGCCTGACTAGCGGGGGATCCACAGATACGCAGTATTTT.

The chain combines TRBV5-4 with TRBJ2-7, with 12 bases lining up with TRBD2. Germline V gives CDR1 SGHNT, CDR2 YYREEE (reference sequence). This CDR3 spans 14 amino acids. V shed 9 bases, J shed 3 bases, and the junction held 7 bases outside the gene matches. The CDR3 protein is CATQGTSGFYEQYF. As DNA, the CDR3 is TGTGCCACTCAGGGGACTAGCGGGTTCTACGAGCAGTACTTC.

This clone was detected once. The chain combines TRBV30 with TRBJ2-5; 12 nucleotides align to TRBD1. The CDR3 loop spans 16 amino acids. V dropped 2 bases and J dropped 1; count of bases not matched to a gene: 5. In germline, CDR1 is GTSNPN, CDR2 SVGIG (reference sequence). The chain's CDR3 is CAWSPGQGAFQETQYF. The CDR3, as DNA: TGTGCCTGGAGTCCGGGACAGGGGGCTTTCCAAGAGACCCAGTACTTC.

The V gene is TRBV12-3 or TRBV12-4, the J gene TRBJ2-7; weak D call: TRBD1 (5 bases). Trimming pared 4 bases from V and 3 bases from J, leaving 10 bases between. The CDR3 is made up of 13 amino acids. The CDR3 nucleotides are TGTGCCAGCAGTTCGAAGGGGCGCTACGAGCAGTACTTC. Translation: CASSSKGRYEQYF.

A few counts support this clone. V gene TRBV27 combines with J gene TRBJ1-2; the match to TRBD1 covers 8 bases. Unmatched junction bases numbered 8, after V lost 5 bases and J lost 6 bases. CDR1 MNHEY and CDR2 SMNVEV come from the germline V gene (reference sequence). CDR3 length: 14 amino acids. The CDR3 sequence is CASSPPDRENGYTF. CDR3 sequence (DNA): TGTGCCAGCAGTCCCCCGGACAGGGAAAATGGCTACACCTTC.

The chain uses TRBV30 and TRBJ2-7; D assignment may be TRBD1 or TRBD2 (6 bases each). Germline assignment: CDR1 GTSNPN and CDR2 SVGIG (reference sequence). The germline V and J ends were trimmed by 8 bases and 1 base, with 18 bases remaining between them. The CDR3 runs 14 residues. The CDR3 bases are TGTGCCGTGGAGGGGGGACGGGGGTCCTACGAGCAGTACTTC. This gives the protein CAVEGGRGSYEQYF.

The chain combines TRBV15 with TRBJ2-7, with 9 bases identical to TRBD1. From germline, CDR1 is LNHNV and CDR2 YYDKDF (reference sequence). CDR3 length equals 15 residues. The V gene end was trimmed by 4 bases and the J gene end by 1 base; junction bases not matched to a gene: 5. Here the CDR3 reads CATSIYRGPSYEQYF. In nucleotides, the CDR3 is TGTGCCACCAGCATTTACAGGGGGCCGTCCTACGAGCAGTACTTC. Using reference TRBV15 and TRBJ2-7 for the parts outside the CDR3, the full variable domain is DAMVIQNPRYQVTQFGKPVTLSCSQTLNHNVMYWYQQKSSQAPKLLFHYYDKDFNNEADTPDNFQSRRPNTSFCFLDIRSPGLGDTAMYLCATSIYRGPSYEQYFGPGTRLTVT.

The CDR3 spells CASSLVGETNEKLFF. The CDR3 nucleotides are TGTGCCAGCAGCTTGGTGGGGGAAACTAATGAAAAACTGTTTTTT. The chain couples TRBV5-6 to TRBJ1-4; a possible D gene is TRBD1 (5 bases). The CDR3 has 15 residues. V lost 0 bases and J lost 1, with 7 bases in between. CDR1 and CDR2 from the germline V gene are SGHDT and YYEEEE.

The chain recombines TRBV15 with TRBJ1-5, with unresolved D. In germline, CDR1 is LNHNV, CDR2 YYDKDF (reference sequence). CDR3 length equals 15 residues. V lost 0 bases to trimming and J lost 5 bases, with 11 bases between them. CDR3 DNA sequence: TGTGCCACCAGCAGAGAGGGTGCGGTATATCAGCCCCAGCATTTT. Amino acids: CATSREGAVYQPQHF.

The chain carries TRBV6-2 or TRBV6-3 and TRBJ2-1; D could derive from TRBD1 or TRBD2 (6 bases each). V was cut by 2 bases and J by 6 bases, with 17 bases left in between. Germline V gene lookup returns CDR1 MNHEY and CDR2 SVGEGT. There are 16 residues in the CDR3. This CDR3 reads CASSYRPPQGGNEQFF. The CDR3, as DNA: TGTGCCAGCAGTTACCGCCCACCACAGGGAGGCAATGAGCAGTTCTTC.

The rearrangement joins TRBV3-1 (or the pseudogene TRBV3-2) to TRBJ2-7, with TRBD1 as a possible D gene (5 bases). Trimming pared 3 bases from V and 1 base from J, leaving 22 bases between. This CDR3 is 18 amino acids long. Germline V gene lookup returns CDR1 LGHDT and CDR2 YNNKEL (reference sequence). The CDR3, as DNA: TGTGCCAGCAGCCATGGAATAAGAAAGGAAGGGGATTCCTACGAGCAGTACTTC. Its protein is CASSHGIRKEGDSYEQYF.